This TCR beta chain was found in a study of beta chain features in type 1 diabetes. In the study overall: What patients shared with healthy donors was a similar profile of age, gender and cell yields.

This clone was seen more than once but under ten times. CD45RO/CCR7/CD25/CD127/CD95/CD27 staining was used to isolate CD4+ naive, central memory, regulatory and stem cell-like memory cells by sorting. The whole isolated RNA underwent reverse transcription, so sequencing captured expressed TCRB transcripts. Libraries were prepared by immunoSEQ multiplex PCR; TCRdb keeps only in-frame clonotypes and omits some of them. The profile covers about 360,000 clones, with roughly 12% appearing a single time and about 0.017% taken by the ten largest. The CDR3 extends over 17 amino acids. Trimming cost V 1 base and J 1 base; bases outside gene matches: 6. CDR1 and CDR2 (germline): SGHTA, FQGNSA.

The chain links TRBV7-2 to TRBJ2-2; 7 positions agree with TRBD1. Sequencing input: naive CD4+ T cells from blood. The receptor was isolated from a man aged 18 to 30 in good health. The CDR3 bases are TGTGCCAGCAGCTTAGATTTCGGGACAGTGAACACCGGGGAGCTGTTTTTT. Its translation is CASSLDFGTVNTGELFF.